These 27 T cell receptor beta chains were sequenced from one sample in a study of blood T cell repertoires in COVID-19. Profiled with immunoSEQ multiplex PCR; TCRdb holds only in-frame clones, not every one. The table has about 280,000 clones, around 90% seen once; the top ten hold approximately 2%. Source material: PBMCs or T cells enriched from blood (not recorded which). The receptors were sampled from a woman in her sixties in a cohort exposed to, infected with or recovered from COVID-19 (not recorded which).

The chain recombines TRBV11-2 with TRBJ1-2, with D perhaps TRBD1 (5 bases). CDR1 is SGHAT and CDR2 is FQNNGV in the germline V gene. V dropped 3 bases and J dropped 2 bases, with 10 bases sitting between them. The CDR3 sequence is 14 residues long. The CDR3 DNA follows: TGTGCCAGCAGCTTGGCGGGACCGAACTATGGCTACACCTTC. Amino acid sequence: CASSLAGPNYGYTF.

This sequence joins TRBV6-5 and TRBJ1-3; D uncertain. Per the germline V gene, CDR1 is MNHEY and CDR2 is SVGAGI. The ends were cut back, 0 bases at V and 0 bases at J, with 6 bases in the middle. The CDR3 covers 15 residues. The DNA for the CDR3 is TGTGCCAGCAGTTACTCTTCAGGCTCTGGAAACACCATATATTTT. Residues: CASSYSSGSGNTIYF.

V usage is TRBV27 and J usage is TRBJ2-1, with D possibly TRBD2 on 5 matching bases. Germline assignment: CDR1 MNHEY and CDR2 SMNVEV (reference sequence). The CDR3 consists of 14 residues. The V and J ends lost 6 bases and 4 bases respectively, with 13 bases between them. The DNA for the CDR3 is TGTGCCAGCAGGACCTCTGAGCGGTACAATGAGCAGTTCTTC. This translates into CASRTSERYNEQFF.

The chain uses TRBV9 and TRBJ2-7, with D tentatively TRBD2 (6 bases). The CDR3 is 14 amino acids. The germline gives CDR1 SGDLS, CDR2 YYNGEE. The V end was cut by 1 base, the J end by 2 bases, with 10 bases between. In nucleotides, the CDR3 is TGTGCCAGCAGCGTATCTAGCGCGGCCTACGAGCAGTACTTC. This encodes CASSVSSAAYEQYF. The entire variable domain, with the rest obtained from reference TRBV9 and TRBJ2-7, is as follows: DSGVTQTPKHLITATGQRVTLRCSPRSGDLSVYWYQQSLDQGLQFLIQYYNGEERAKGNILERFSAQQFPDLHSELNLSSLELGDSALYFCASSVSSAAYEQYFGPGTRLTVT.

The rearrangement uses TRBV30 and TRBJ2-5, with D possibly matching TRBD1 (6 bases). The germline V and J ends were trimmed by 0 bases and 2 bases, with 13 bases remaining between them. CDR1 is GTSNPN and CDR2 is SVGIG in the germline V gene (reference sequence). CDR3 length equals 15 residues. CDR3 nucleotide sequence: TGTGCCTGGAGTGTAGCAGGGGTACATCAAGAGACCCAGTACTTC. Translation: CAWSVAGVHQETQYF.

The chain couples TRBV5-1 to TRBJ2-2; D perhaps matches TRBD2 (6 bases). The CDR3 covers 14 residues. Germline lookup yields CDR1 SGHRS and CDR2 YFSETQ. V was clipped by 6 bases and J by 5 bases, with 14 bases between them. The CDR3 region is CASKETSGTGELFF. The DNA for the CDR3 is TGCGCCAGCAAGGAGACTAGTGGAACCGGGGAGCTGTTTTTT.

This chain connects TRBV19 to TRBJ2-7, with D perhaps TRBD1 (6 bases). The V gene's germline CDR1 is LNHDA and CDR2 SQIVND (reference sequence). The length of the CDR3 is 13 residues. Trimming pared 2 bases from V and 7 bases from J, leaving 12 bases between. The CDR3 coding sequence is TGTGCCAGTAGTATACCCCTAACAGGGGAGCAGTACTTC. Its protein is CASSIPLTGEQYF.

This chain connects TRBV28 to TRBJ1-4; D is unresolved. Trimming took off 6 bases at V and 1 base at J, with 9 bases between the two ends. CDR1 and CDR2 from the germline V gene are MDHEN and SYDVKM. There are 14 residues in the CDR3. The CDR3 coding sequence is TGTGCCAGCAGAGAAGGAGAAACTAATGAAAAACTGTTTTTT. Residues: CASREGETNEKLFF.

The rearrangement links TRBV5-1 to TRBJ2-2, with D possibly being TRBD1 (7 bases). CDR1 and CDR2 (germline): SGHRS, YFSETQ. The V end was cut by 1 base, the J end by 4 bases, with 20 bases between. The CDR3 has 18 residues. CDR3 nucleotide sequence: TGCGCCAGCAGCTTGAGGTCCATTCAGGGGGGTTTCACCGGGGAGCTGTTTTTT. Translated, it gives CASSLRSIQGGFTGELFF. Looking up the rest from reference TRBV5-1 and TRBJ2-2 gives the full variable domain: KAGVTQTPRYLIKTRGQQVTLSCSPISGHRSVSWYQQTPGQGLQFLFEYFSETQRNKGNFPGRFSGRQFSNSRSEMNVSTLELGDSALYLCASSLRSIQGGFTGELFFGEGSRLTVL.

The chain couples TRBV19 to TRBJ1-4, with 7 bases lining up with TRBD1. J was trimmed by 7 bases and V by 5 bases; bases with no gene match: 4. Per the germline V gene, CDR1 is LNHDA and CDR2 is SQIVND (reference sequence). The CDR3 is made up of 13 amino acids. CDR3 protein: CASSDTGAEKLFF. CDR3 nucleotide sequence: TGTGCCAGTAGTGACACAGGGGCTGAAAAACTGTTTTTT. Full variable domain (remainder filled in from reference TRBV19 and TRBJ1-4): DGGITQSPKYLFRKEGQNVTLSCEQNLNHDAMYWYRQDPGQGLRLIYYSQIVNDFQKGDIAEGYSVSREKKESFPLTVTSAQKNPTAFYLCASSDTGAEKLFFGSGTQLSVL.

This clone was counted only a few times. V is TRBV5-8 and J is TRBJ2-5; 7 positions match TRBD1. CDR3 length: 16 amino acids. V lost 2 bases, J lost 3 bases, and 10 bases stayed unmatched. The germline V gene has CDR1 SGHTS and CDR2 YDEGEE. The CDR3, as DNA: TGTGCCAGCAGCTTCGGACAGGCGCACGTCAAAGAGACCCAGTACTTC. This gives the protein CASSFGQAHVKETQYF.

The gene calls are TRBV5-3 and TRBJ2-7, with 7 bases that match TRBD2. TRBV5-3 falls under the ORF class, with uncertain function. V was pared by 2 bases and J by 0 bases, with 8 bases of the junction left unmatched. This CDR3 is built from 16 residues. The CDR3 protein is CARSFRGESTSYEQYF. CDR3 DNA sequence: TGTGCCAGAAGCTTCCGGGGGGAGAGTACCTCCTACGAGCAGTACTTC.

V gene TRBV28 combines with J gene TRBJ1-2; D perhaps matches TRBD1 (5 bases). The CDR3 totals 16 residues. The V end was cut by 6 bases, the J end by 1 base, with 18 bases between. CDR1 and CDR2 (germline): MDHEN, SYDVKM. The CDR3 is CASSPAGGDLNYGYTF. In DNA form, the CDR3 reads TGTGCCAGCAGCCCAGCGGGAGGGGACCTTAACTATGGCTACACCTTC.

This chain uses TRBV27 with TRBJ2-6, with D perhaps matching TRBD1 (6 bases). Per germline, CDR1 MNHEY and CDR2 SMNVEV (reference sequence). The CDR3 loop spans 22 amino acids. Deletions cut 2 bases from V and 0 bases from J, with 26 bases between. The CDR3 loop reads CASSLTPPGTNFQVSGANVLTF. In DNA form, the CDR3 reads TGTGCCAGCAGTTTAACCCCGCCGGGGACAAATTTCCAGGTCTCTGGGGCCAACGTCCTGACTTTC.

The J gene is TRBJ2-2, the V gene TRBV25-1; unclear D gene. The CDR3 consists of 14 residues. Trimming shortened V by 2 bases and J by 3 bases, and 7 bases separated the two germline ends. The germline V gene encodes CDR1 MGHDK and CDR2 SYGVNS. Here the CDR3 DNA reads TGTGCCAGCAGTGAACTAAGCTACACCGGGGAGCTGTTTTTT. This translates into CASSELSYTGELFF. Full variable domain (outside the CDR3, taken from reference TRBV25-1 and TRBJ2-2): EADIYQTPRYLVIGTGKKITLECSQTMGHDKMYWYQQDPGMELHLIHYSYGVNSTEKGDLSSESTVSRIRTEHFPLTLESARPSHTSQYLCASSELSYTGELFFGEGSRLTVL.

Concerning this clone: A read error may account for a junction end that differs from germline. The sample contains more than one DNA sequence encoding this CDR3. The V gene is TRBV7-3, the J gene TRBJ2-1; tentative D call: TRBD1 (6 bases). This CDR3 region has 17 residues. Per germline, CDR1 SGHTA and CDR2 FQGTGA. This chain's CDR3 is CASSLKPQGLVRNEQFF. The CDR3 DNA sequence: TGTGCCAGCAGCTTAAAACCCCAGGGGCTGGTTAGGAATGAACAGTTCTTC.

The chain's CDR3 is CASSKTGTGIPLEQFF. CDR3 nucleotides: TGTGCCAGCAGCAAAACAGGGACAGGGATCCCGCTTGAGCAGTTCTTC. The chain links TRBV21-1 to TRBJ2-1; the D segment call TRBD1 is taken from the table without a DNA check. TRBV21-1 is flagged as a pseudogene. CDR3 length: 16 amino acids.

This sequence joins TRBV10-3 and TRBJ1-4, with TRBD1 identical over 7 bases. CDR1 and CDR2 (germline): ENHRY, SYGVKD. CDR3 length: 14 amino acids. J gave up 7 bases and V 7 bases, and 9 bases lay outside the gene matches. The CDR3 coding sequence is TGTGCCATCAAGGAAGGGGGCTCGGGTGAAAAACTGTTTTTT. Residues: CAIKEGGSGEKLFF.

The chain joins TRBV28 to TRBJ1-4, with 7 nucleotides matching TRBD1. Germline values: CDR1 MDHEN, CDR2 SYDVKM. V lost 5 bases and J lost 8; bases outside the gene matches: 8. The CDR3 spans 14 residues. CDR3 region: CASSGGRGREKLFF. The CDR3 DNA sequence: TGTGCCAGCAGTGGGGGAAGGGGGCGGGAAAAACTGTTTTTT. The full variable domain, completed using reference TRBV28 and TRBJ1-4, is DVKVTQSSRYLVKRTGEKVFLECVQDMDHENMFWYRQDPGLGLRLIYFSYDVKMKEKGDIPEGYSVSREKKERFSLILESASTNQTSMYLCASSGGRGREKLFFGSGTQLSVL.

V and J are TRBV7-8 and TRBJ1-2, with TRBD1 matching 9 bases. From germline, CDR1 is SGHVS and CDR2 FQNEAQ. V lost 5 bases and J lost 4; bases outside the gene matches: 8. The CDR3 is 15 amino acids. Here the CDR3 reads CASSQLTGGGYGYTF. As DNA, the CDR3 is TGTGCCAGCAGCCAATTGACAGGGGGAGGCTATGGCTACACCTTC.

This chain uses TRBV5-1 with TRBJ2-2; TRBD1 matches at 11 bases. CDR3 size: 14 residues. The V gene end was trimmed by 6 bases and the J gene end by 6 bases; junction bases not matched to a gene: 4. Germline CDR1 reads SGHRS; CDR2 reads YFSETQ. The CDR3 nucleotides read TGCGCCAGCAACCCGGGACAGGGGGCCGGGGAGCTGTTTTTT. The encoded protein is CASNPGQGAGELFF.

The chain is built from TRBV28 and TRBJ2-3; D unresolved. The CDR3 loop spans 16 amino acids. Between the trimmed V and J ends, which lost 5 bases and 0 bases, there was a span of 15 bases. Germline CDR1 and CDR2: MDHEN and SYDVKM. The CDR3 DNA is TGTGCCAGCAGTCCCTCGACGGTAGCTAGCACAGATACGCAGTATTTT. Its protein product is CASSPSTVASTDTQYF. The full variable domain, with the rest looked up from reference TRBV28 and TRBJ2-3, is DVKVTQSSRYLVKRTGEKVFLECVQDMDHENMFWYRQDPGLGLRLIYFSYDVKMKEKGDIPEGYSVSREKKERFSLILESASTNQTSMYLCASSPSTVASTDTQYFGPGTRLTVL.

The chain has TRBV7-3 and TRBJ1-2; TRBD1 matches at 8 bases. This CDR3 comprises 15 residues. Losses at the gene ends were 4 bases for V and 0 bases for J; bases not matched to a gene: 4. Germline CDR1 is SGHTA and CDR2 is FQGTGA. Here the CDR3 reads CASSSDRGPNYGYTF. In DNA form, the CDR3 reads TGTGCCAGCAGCTCAGACAGGGGACCTAACTATGGCTACACCTTC.

This chain links TRBV27 with TRBJ1-2, with D hard to call. The CDR3 consists of 13 residues. V shed 2 bases and J shed 7 bases, with 11 bases lying between them. Germline lookup yields CDR1 MNHEY and CDR2 SMNVEV (reference sequence). The CDR3 loop reads CASSLNSILGYTF. The CDR3 nucleotides are TGTGCCAGCAGTTTAAACAGTATCCTTGGCTACACCTTC.

CDR3 DNA: TGTGCCAGTAGTATAGAGGGGACAGCCACCGGGGAGCTGTTTTTT. It is translated as CASSIEGTATGELFF. The chain joins TRBV19 to TRBJ2-2; 7 nucleotides line up with TRBD1. Germline CDR1 LNHDA, CDR2 SQIVND (reference sequence). V was clipped by 0 bases and J by 4 bases; unmatched bases: 2. This CDR3 spans 15 amino acids.

The count of this clone is one. The rearrangement links TRBV10-1 to TRBJ1-2; the D gene is possibly TRBD1 (5 bases). Germline V gives CDR1 WNHNN, CDR2 SYGVQD (reference sequence). Trimming stripped 2 bases from V and 6 bases from J, with 10 bases between. The CDR3 has 13 residues. CDR3 in amino acids: CASSESGANGYTF. For the CDR3, the DNA is TGCGCCAGCAGTGAGAGTGGGGCGAATGGCTACACCTTC.

This clone was counted once. The CDR3 is CASSYSSPGELFF. CDR3 nucleotide sequence: TGTGCCAGCAGTTACTCCTCCCCCGGGGAGCTGTTTTTT. The chain links TRBV6-2 or TRBV6-3 to TRBJ2-2, with D unresolved. Germline CDR1 reads MNHEY; CDR2 reads SVGEGT. CDR3 size: 13 residues. V lost 0 bases and J lost 6, with 5 bases in between.